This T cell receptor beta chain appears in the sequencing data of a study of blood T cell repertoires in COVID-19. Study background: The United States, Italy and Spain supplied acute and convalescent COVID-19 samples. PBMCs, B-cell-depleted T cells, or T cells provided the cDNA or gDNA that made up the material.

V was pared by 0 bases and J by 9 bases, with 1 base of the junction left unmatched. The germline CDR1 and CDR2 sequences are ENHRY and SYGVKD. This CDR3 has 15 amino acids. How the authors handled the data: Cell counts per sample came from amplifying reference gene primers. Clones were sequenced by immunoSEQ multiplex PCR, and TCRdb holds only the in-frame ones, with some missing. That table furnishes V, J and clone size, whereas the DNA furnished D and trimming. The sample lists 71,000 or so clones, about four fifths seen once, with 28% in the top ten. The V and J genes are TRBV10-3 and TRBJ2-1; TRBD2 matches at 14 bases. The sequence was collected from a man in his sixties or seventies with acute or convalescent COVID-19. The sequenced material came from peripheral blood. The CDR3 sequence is CAISESGLAGVEQFF. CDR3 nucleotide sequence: TGTGCCATCAGTGAGTCGGGACTAGCGGGAGTTGAGCAGTTCTTC.